This entry lists 9 T cell receptor beta chains sequenced from one sample in a study of blood T cell repertoires in COVID-19. Measured with immunoSEQ multiplex PCR; TCRdb has only the in-frame clones, and not every one. The repertoire has about 23,000 clones, approximately 90% of them found once; the top ten carry over 15%. The source material was peripheral blood. These receptors were taken from a human donor in a cohort sampled during active COVID-19.

CDR3 residues: CASSLAQGSYEQYF. The CDR3 DNA is TGCGCCAGCAGCTTGGCACAGGGCTCCTACGAGCAGTACTTC. The chain carries TRBV5-1 and TRBJ2-7; TRBD1 might be the D (6 bases). The CDR3 contains 14 residues. Germline CDR1 and CDR2: SGHRS and YFSETQ. Trimming stripped 0 bases from V and 0 bases from J, with 7 bases between.

This clone came up once. The chain joins TRBV11-3 to TRBJ1-1; D call uncertain. V lost 5 bases to trimming and J lost 0 bases, with 13 bases between them. This CDR3 comprises 15 residues. Germline CDR1 reads SGHNT; CDR2 reads YENEEA. CDR3 region: CASSHGGHVNTEAFF. The CDR3 coding sequence is TGTGCCAGCAGCCACGGCGGGCACGTGAACACTGAAGCTTTCTTT.

This chain joins TRBV15 and TRBJ1-6; TRBD1 matches 7 bases. V dropped 8 bases and J dropped 2; count of bases not matched to a gene: 6. From germline, CDR1 is LNHNV and CDR2 YYDKDF (reference sequence). The CDR3 sequence is 15 residues long. CDR3 nucleotides: TGTGCCACCTCAGGGGGGAGCGCCTATAATTCACCCCTCCACTTT. Translation: CATSGGSAYNSPLHF.

The chain is built from TRBV9 and TRBJ2-3, with D maybe TRBD2 (5 bases). Trimming took 2 bases from V and 2 from J, leaving 18 bases between them. Germline V gene lookup returns CDR1 SGDLS and CDR2 YYNGEE. The CDR3 sequence is 17 residues long. The CDR3, as DNA: TGTGCCAGCAGCGTCTCCCCCGAAGCGACTATCACAGATACGCAGTATTTT. Its translation: CASSVSPEATITDTQYF.

This chain connects TRBV6-4 to TRBJ1-4, with 8 bases lining up with TRBD1. CDR1 and CDR2 (germline): MRHNA, SNTAGT. V gave up 3 bases and J gave up 7 bases; unmatched junction bases: 4. This CDR3 contains 14 residues. In DNA, the CDR3 is TGTGCCAGCAGTGAAACAGGGGGGACTGAAAAACTGTTTTTT. The encoded protein is CASSETGGTEKLFF.

Regarding this clone: At one end, the junction sequence differs from germline, possibly due to a read error. The rearrangement uses TRBV5-1 and TRBJ1-3; 7 bases are a match to TRBD1. Germline V gene sequence: CDR1 SGHRS, CDR2 YFSETQ. CDR3 size: 14 residues. The CDR3 loop is CASRLDRTGNTIYF. The CDR3, as DNA: TGCGCCAGCAGATTGGACAGGACTGGAAACACCATATATTTT.

The chain couples TRBV7-2 to TRBJ2-3, with D possibly being TRBD2 (5 bases). CDR3 length: 15 residues. CDR1 SGHTA and CDR2 FQGNSA come from the germline V gene. Trimming removed 3 bases from V and 1 base from J, with 11 bases in between. The CDR3 nucleotides read TGTGCCAGCAGCTTTCAACACGGGGGCACAGATACGCAGTATTTT. Translation: CASSFQHGGTDTQYF.

V is TRBV5-5 and J is TRBJ1-6; possibly TRBD1 for D (5 bases). Between the trimmed V and J ends, which lost 1 base and 10 bases, there was a span of 9 bases. The germline CDR1 and CDR2 sequences are SGHKS and YYEKEE (reference sequence). The CDR3 has 13 residues. The CDR3 reads CASSLTGLSPLHF. DNA for the CDR3: TGTGCCAGCAGCTTGACAGGTCTCTCACCCCTCCACTTT.

This chain uses TRBV5-1 with TRBJ2-3; 9 bases align to TRBD2. The ends lost 7 bases at V and 7 bases at J; junction bases unmatched: 10. Germline V gene sequence: CDR1 SGHRS, CDR2 YFSETQ. The CDR3 is 14 residues long. The CDR3 is CASSDSGGMNTQYF. For the CDR3, the DNA is TGCGCCAGCTCCGATAGCGGGGGCATGAATACGCAGTATTTT.